This entry features one T cell receptor beta chain sequence. Antigen: not known. This specimen belongs to a study of shared clonotypes between healthy human individuals. In the study overall: The study used three CD4 naive, three CD4 memory, two CD8 naive and one CD8 memory plate per donor. Study-level results: Approximately 5% of naive CD4 clonotypes were shared across four donors.

Donors were healthy HIV-negative adults without recently reported acute infections or vaccinations. CDR1 SGHRS and CDR2 YFSETQ come from the germline V gene. This CDR3 has 14 residues. The V gene lost 4 bases and the J gene lost 0 bases, with 10 bases spanning the gap. This table comes from immunoSEQ multiplex PCR, and its TCRdb copy is limited to in-frame clones, with some not included. This repertoire shows about 1.5 million clones, around 98% found once; its top ten account for roughly 0.45%. J is TRBJ1-1 and V is TRBV5-1; the D gene is possibly TRBD1 (6 bases). This TCR was recovered from a man aged 25-40 years in good health. The specimen was naive CD4+ T cells sorted from blood. As for subset: CD45RA+ positively selected. The CDR3 here is CASSVDRMNTEAFF. In nucleotides, the CDR3 is TGCGCCAGCAGCGTGGACAGAATGAACACTGAAGCTTTCTTT. Drawing the rest from reference TRBV5-1 and TRBJ1-1, the complete variable domain is KAGVTQTPRYLIKTRGQQVTLSCSPISGHRSVSWYQQTPGQGLQFLFEYFSETQRNKGNFPGRFSGRQFSNSRSEMNVSTLELGDSALYLCASSVDRMNTEAFFGQGTRLTVV.